This passage covers 6 T cell receptor beta chains from one sample sequenced in a study of blood T cell repertoires in COVID-19. The assay was immunoSEQ multiplex PCR, and TCRdb's table has in-frame clones only and misses some. The table lists over 15,000 clones, 75% to 95% of them singletons. Sequenced: peripheral blood. These receptors came from a human donor in a cohort sampled during active COVID-19.

The chain combines TRBV6-2 or TRBV6-3 with TRBJ1-1, with D perhaps TRBD1 (5 bases). CDR1 is MNHEY and CDR2 is SVGEGT in the germline V gene. The length of the CDR3 is 13 residues. Trimming removed 3 bases at V and 7 bases at J, with 12 bases between. CDR3 sequence: CASSYFWGYEAFF. The CDR3 region has the DNA TGTGCCAGCAGTTATTTTTGGGGCTATGAAGCTTTCTTT.

The chain combines TRBV19 with TRBJ2-7; 9 positions match TRBD1. This CDR3 has 16 residues. J was trimmed by 5 bases and V by 5 bases; bases with no gene match: 13. Germline values: CDR1 LNHDA, CDR2 SQIVND (reference sequence). The CDR3 DNA is TGTGCCAGTAGTTCAATATCCGGGACAGGGAGCAACGAGCAGTACTTC. Translated, it gives CASSSISGTGSNEQYF.

The chain carries TRBV5-4 and TRBJ2-5; TRBD2 matches at 12 bases. Trimming cost V 5 bases and J 5 bases; bases outside gene matches: 7. The germline V gene has CDR1 SGHNT and CDR2 YYREEE (reference sequence). The CDR3 extends over 15 amino acids. CDR3 coding DNA: TGTGCCAGCAGATTAACTAGCGGGGGGACGGAGACCCAGTACTTC. It yields the protein CASRLTSGGTETQYF.

The chain links TRBV18 to TRBJ2-5, with 8 bases identical to TRBD1. This CDR3 region has 15 residues. CDR1 and CDR2 (germline): KGHSH, LQKENI. J was trimmed by 4 bases and V by 3 bases; bases with no gene match: 7. This chain's CDR3 is CASSPLSGGGETQYF. CDR3 sequence (DNA): TGTGCCAGCTCACCCTTGTCAGGGGGCGGAGAGACCCAGTACTTC.

The gene calls are TRBV30 and TRBJ2-2; D remains unclear. The CDR3 contains 13 residues. CDR1 is GTSNPN and CDR2 is SVGIG in the germline V gene (reference sequence). Trimming removed 0 bases from V and 6 bases from J, with 8 bases in between. The CDR3 here is CAWSVWAPGELFF. The CDR3 DNA reads as TGTGCCTGGAGTGTTTGGGCCCCCGGGGAGCTGTTTTTT.

The chain is built from TRBV20-1 and TRBJ1-2, with a possible D match to TRBD1 (5 bases). V was trimmed by 1 base and J by 8 bases, leaving 8 bases between them. The CDR3 is made up of 11 amino acids. Per germline, CDR1 DFQATT and CDR2 SNEGSKA (reference sequence). The CDR3 region is CSARVGVGYTF. The CDR3 region has the DNA TGCAGTGCTAGAGTAGGGGTCGGCTACACCTTC.